The clone carrying this TCR beta chain appeared a single time. The data belong to a study of CD8+CD57+ T cells in acquired aplastic anemia. The authors sequenced patients whose flow cytometry had shown CD8+CD57+ cell expansion. CDR1 is SGHRS, CDR2 YFSETQ, per germline. CDR3 length: 12 amino acids. The V gene lost 9 bases and the J gene lost 0 bases, with 9 bases spanning the gap. Genomic DNA templated the TCR beta VDJ and CDR3 profiling. A single record per CDR3 protein comes from TCRdb applying MiXCR to the reads. The repertoire has about 200,000 distinct CDR3 sequences, under 50% of them found once; the top ten carry roughly 21%.

The sequence derives from a human donor with aplastic anemia. The chain joins TRBV5-1 to TRBJ2-5; weak D call: TRBD1 (6 bases). Sequenced material: sorted CD4+, CD8+, or CD8+CD57+ T cells (not recorded which) from PBMCs. The CDR3 DNA follows: TGCGCCACCCGGACAGACCAAGAGACCCAGTACTTC. Translation: CATRTDQETQYF.